Below are 4 T cell receptor beta chains sequenced from a single sample in a study of tumor-infiltrating lymphocytes in primary liver carcinoma (TCRdb year 2017). Total RNA and DNA were co-extracted without cell sorting from 20-30 mg of bulk tissue using the AllPrep DNA/RNA mini kit. For sequencing, an Illumina HiSeq 2500 was employed. Starting from roughly 500 ng total RNA, TCRbeta-specific cDNA was produced by reverse transcription with a constant-region primer and ProtoScript II reverse transcriptase. The TCRbeta libraries were prepared through three rounds of nested multiplex PCR following a slightly modified ARM-PCR procedure. Multiplex TRBV1-TRBV30 forward primers and a Cbeta reverse primer were used in the first two PCR rounds, each of which was run for around 10 cycles. Clones were called with MiXCR by TCRdb after fastp trimmed the public reads at Q25, and only in-frame beta chains were retained. Entries that share a CDR3 protein sequence are merged under the most common genes and DNA. The sample contains some 30,000 distinct CDR3 sequences, roughly 78% of them found a single time. About 30% of the sample comes from the top ten.

The sequencing sample was made of liver tumor tissue from sampling region 3. The sample's cell subset or site, from its label and the paper: tumor region T3, left-lateral pole. These receptors were obtained from a woman aged 25-40 years with primary liver carcinoma and hepatitis B virus infection.

Worth noting for this clonotype: The junction departs from the called germline gene at one end, perhaps through a read error. This sequence joins TRBV10-3 and TRBJ2-5; D uncertain. There are 15 residues in the CDR3. Germline CDR1 is ENHRY and CDR2 is SYGVKD. In nucleotides, the CDR3 is TGTGTCATCAGTGAGACGGCTACCAGACAAGAGACCCGGTACTTC. Protein: CVISETATRQETRYF.

This clonotype has only one observation. The CDR3 end shows no conserved phenylalanine or tryptophan, and so a read error is likely. The rearrangement joins TRBV10-3 to TRBJ2-5; no clear D gene. This CDR3 has 15 amino acids. From germline, CDR1 is ENHRY and CDR2 SYGVKD. The CDR3 protein is CAIIESAIRQETQYS. DNA of the CDR3: TGTGCCATCATTGAGTCGGCTATCAGACAAGAGACCCAGTACTCC.

This clonotype came up once. One junction end does not reproduce the germline sequence, and a read error may be involved. The V gene is TRBV5-6, the J gene TRBJ2-6; TRBD2 agrees at 7 bases. Germline CDR1 and CDR2: SGHDT and YYEEEE. This CDR3 contains 15 residues. The CDR3: CASGFFGAGANVLTF. The CDR3 nucleotides read TGCGCTAGCGGCTTCTTCGGGGCTGGGGCCAACGTCCTGACTTTC.

As to this clonotype: Relative to the germline gene, one junction end is altered; a read error may explain this. The rearrangement uses TRBV29-1 and TRBJ1-1; no clear D gene. CDR3 size: 13 residues. Germline CDR1 reads SQVTM; CDR2 reads ANQGSEA. The CDR3: CCVYHSLNTEAFF. The CDR3 region has the DNA TGTTGCGTTTACCACAGTCTGAACACTGAAGCCTTCTTT. The full variable domain, with the rest looked up from reference TRBV29-1 and TRBJ1-1, is SAVISQKPSRDICQRGTSLTIQCQVDSQVTMMFWYRQQPGQSLTLIATANQGSEATYESGFVIDKFPISRPNLTFSTLTVSNMSPEDSSIYLCCVYHSLNTEAFFGQGTRLTVV.